Presented here are 19 T cell receptor beta chains from one specimen sequenced in a study of long-term antiretroviral therapy in people with HIV. Survey-level immunoSEQ v3.0 assays were run. Clones were read by immunoSEQ multiplex PCR, and TCRdb kept only the in-frame ones, dropping some. The table has 29,000 or so clones, approximately 95% seen once. The sequences come from unsorted PBMCs, collected 5.3 years after starting antiretroviral therapy. The source is a man younger than 45 with HIV.

The chain carries TRBV5-1 and TRBJ1-2; 7 bases fit TRBD1. The CDR3 sequence is 15 residues long. Germline values: CDR1 SGHRS, CDR2 YFSETQ. J was trimmed by 7 bases and V by 0 bases; bases with no gene match: 9. CDR3 residues: CASSLEPQGSSGYTF. Written as DNA, the CDR3 is TGCGCCAGCAGCTTGGAGCCACAGGGGTCTTCTGGCTACACCTTC. The full variable domain, in which reference TRBV5-1 and TRBJ1-2 provide the parts outside the CDR3, is KAGVTQTPRYLIKTRGQQVTLSCSPISGHRSVSWYQQTPGQGLQFLFEYFSETQRNKGNFPGRFSGRQFSNSRSEMNVSTLELGDSALYLCASSLEPQGSSGYTFGSGTRLTVV.

The chain links TRBV15 to TRBJ2-1, with 10 bases matching TRBD2. Looked up from germline, CDR1 is LNHNV and CDR2 is YYDKDF (reference sequence). The CDR3 length is 16 residues. V shed 8 bases and J 5 bases; nucleotides not matched to a gene: 12. CDR3 loop: CATFSGPSGGHNEQFF. The CDR3 nucleotides read TGTGCCACCTTTTCGGGGCCTAGCGGGGGCCACAATGAGCAGTTCTTC.

V gene TRBV21-1 combines with J gene TRBJ1-4; the table's D gene call, TRBD1, was not cross checked with the DNA. TRBV21-1 is labeled a pseudogene. The CDR3 totals 18 residues. The CDR3 loop is CASSTPTGGPKPNEKLFF. CDR3 bases: TGTGCCAGCAGCACTCCGACAGGGGGCCCGAAACCTAATGAAAAACTGTTTTTT.

The chain is built from TRBV7-3 and TRBJ1-2; D is uncertain. Germline CDR1 is SGHTA and CDR2 is FQGTGA. This CDR3 region has 17 residues. V was trimmed by 2 bases and J by 4 bases, leaving 20 bases between them. This CDR3 reads CASSLLTAYHLLYGYTF. CDR3 coding DNA: TGTGCCAGCAGCTTATTAACCGCCTATCATCTCCTCTATGGCTACACCTTC.

The V call is TRBV27, the J call TRBJ2-7; TRBD2 aligns across 9 bases. CDR3 length equals 16 residues. From germline, CDR1 is MNHEY and CDR2 SMNVEV (reference sequence). V trimming: 0 bases; J trimming: 7 bases; junction bases outside the gene matches: 10. CDR3 sequence reads: CASSLSGGSGRGEQYF. As DNA, the CDR3 is TGTGCCAGCAGTTTATCGGGGGGTAGCGGGAGAGGGGAGCAGTACTTC.

The rearrangement joins TRBV7-2 to TRBJ2-7; perhaps TRBD2 as D (5 bases). V was pared by 5 bases and J by 7 bases, with 18 bases between. The germline gives CDR1 SGHTA, CDR2 FQGNSA. The CDR3 sequence is 14 residues long. CDR3 DNA: TGTGCCAGCAGCCCGAGGACTGGAGCTGAGGAGCAGTACTTC. It encodes CASSPRTGAEEQYF.

The J gene is TRBJ2-7, the V gene TRBV13; the match to TRBD1 covers 7 bases. Germline assignment: CDR1 PRHDT and CDR2 FYEKMQ (reference sequence). The V segment lost 1 base and the J segment 5 bases; nucleotides outside the gene matches: 8. This CDR3 contains 15 residues. CDR3 coding DNA: TGTGCCAGCAGCTTAGAGGGCCGCCAGGGGGACGAGCAGTACTTC. This encodes CASSLEGRQGDEQYF.

The V gene is TRBV9, the J gene TRBJ2-3; the D gene is possibly TRBD2 (6 bases). CDR1 SGDLS and CDR2 YYNGEE come from the germline V gene. The V gene lost 0 bases and the J gene lost 0 bases, with 11 bases spanning the gap. The CDR3 covers 16 residues. This CDR3 reads CASSVGGAGSTDTQYF. For the CDR3, the DNA is TGTGCCAGCAGCGTAGGTGGGGCGGGGAGCACAGATACGCAGTATTTT.

This rearrangement joins TRBV2 to TRBJ1-2; 7 bases fit TRBD1. Germline CDR1 reads SNHLY; CDR2 reads FYNNEI. V shed 5 bases, J shed 6 bases, and the junction held 6 bases outside the gene matches. The CDR3 totals 13 residues. The CDR3, as DNA: TGTGCCAGCAGTCCCACAGGGGTGGATGGCTACACCTTC. As protein: CASSPTGVDGYTF.

The chain uses TRBV18 and TRBJ2-5; TRBD2 matches at 9 bases. CDR1 and CDR2 (germline): KGHSH, LQKENI. This CDR3 contains 17 residues. Unmatched junction bases numbered 9, after V lost 3 bases and J lost 1 base. The CDR3 sequence is CASSPFASGGLQETQYF. The DNA of the CDR3 is TGTGCCAGCTCACCCTTCGCCAGCGGGGGGCTCCAAGAGACCCAGTACTTC.

V is TRBV7-2 and J is TRBJ2-2, with D perhaps TRBD2 (5 bases). Germline V CDR1 and CDR2: SGHTA, FQGNSA. Trimming took off 3 bases at V and 6 bases at J, with 8 bases between the two ends. This CDR3 contains 13 residues. CDR3 DNA: TGTGCCAGCAGCTTCCCGGGATCCGGGGAGCTGTTTTTT. The encoded protein is CASSFPGSGELFF.

In this sample, this clone turned up once. The rearrangement joins TRBV9 to TRBJ2-7; 9 bases align to TRBD1. CDR3 length: 16 residues. The germline V gene has CDR1 SGDLS and CDR2 YYNGEE. After removal of 0 bases from V and 2 bases from J, the junction contained 6 bases not matched to a gene. CDR3 sequence reads: CASSVGGQGPTYEQYF. The DNA for the CDR3 is TGTGCCAGCAGCGTAGGCGGACAGGGGCCCACCTACGAGCAGTACTTC. Looking up the rest from reference TRBV9 and TRBJ2-7 gives the full variable domain: DSGVTQTPKHLITATGQRVTLRCSPRSGDLSVYWYQQSLDQGLQFLIQYYNGEERAKGNILERFSAQQFPDLHSELNLSSLELGDSALYFCASSVGGQGPTYEQYFGPGTRLTVT.

The J gene is TRBJ1-6, the V gene TRBV30; TRBD1 aligns across 7 bases. Per germline, CDR1 GTSNPN and CDR2 SVGIG (reference sequence). The ends lost 0 bases at V and 10 bases at J; junction bases unmatched: 6. The CDR3 runs 14 residues. The CDR3 region has the DNA TGTGCCTGGAGTGTACCAGGGGGTAACTCACCCCTCCACTTT. It is translated as CAWSVPGGNSPLHF.

The V gene is TRBV11-2, the J gene TRBJ2-1; 11 bases align to TRBD2. V lost 1 base, J lost 7 bases, and 3 bases stayed unmatched. The germline gives CDR1 SGHAT, CDR2 FQNNGV. The CDR3 is made up of 15 amino acids. The CDR3 protein is CASSLVLAGANEQFF. The CDR3 DNA reads TGTGCCAGCAGCTTAGTACTAGCGGGAGCAAATGAGCAGTTCTTC.

The DNA of the CDR3 is TGCGCCAGCAGCCAAGGCGGGGAGCTGTTTTTT. Its protein is CASSQGGELFF. This chain links TRBV4-3 with TRBJ2-2; D gene unclear. The CDR3 sequence is 11 residues long. Germline CDR1 LGHNA, CDR2 YSLEER. V was trimmed by 1 base and J by 7 bases, leaving 1 base between them.

The chain recombines TRBV5-1 with TRBJ2-2; D remains unclear. With 2 bases removed from V and 1 base from J, the gap between germline ends came to 3 bases. CDR3 length: 13 amino acids. Germline V gene sequence: CDR1 SGHRS, CDR2 YFSETQ. CDR3 protein: CASSFWNTGELFF. Here the CDR3 DNA reads TGCGCCAGCAGCTTTTGGAACACCGGGGAGCTGTTTTTT.

The rearrangement links TRBV13 to TRBJ2-3; 7 bases line up with TRBD2. CDR1 PRHDT and CDR2 FYEKMQ come from the germline V gene (reference sequence). The CDR3 is 14 residues long. Trimming at V came to 5 bases and at J to 4 bases, leaving 6 bases not matched to a gene. CDR3 loop: CASSPPGGADTQYF. In nucleotides, the CDR3 is TGTGCCAGCAGCCCACCGGGGGGAGCAGATACGCAGTATTTT.

The V and J genes are TRBV7-8 and TRBJ1-5; D call uncertain. Germline lookup yields CDR1 SGHVS and CDR2 FQNEAQ. Trimming removed 1 base from V and 0 bases from J, with 10 bases in between. The CDR3 consists of 16 residues. Here the CDR3 reads CASSLDSAYSNQPQHF. CDR3 coding DNA: TGTGCCAGCAGCTTAGACAGCGCTTATAGCAATCAGCCCCAGCATTTT.

The chain has TRBV7-2 and TRBJ1-1, with a possible D match to TRBD1 (5 bases). The V end lost 4 bases, the J end lost 10 bases, and 22 bases lay between the germline ends. Germline V gene data show CDR1 as SGHTA and CDR2 as FQGNSA. The CDR3 is 15 amino acids. CDR3 nucleotide sequence: TGTGCCAGCAGCTCCGGTGGGCAGGGAAGAAAAAGAGCTTTCTTT. Translation gives CASSSGGQGRKRAFF.